Each of the 25 T cell receptor beta chains below was sequenced from the same sample in a study of T cells in Graves' hyperthyroidism and ophthalmopathy. Amplified regions were TCR beta CDR3 sequences from RNA transcripts. First-round RT-PCR of the TCR CDR3 relied on the HTBI primer set. TCRdb redid the calling of the multiplex PCR reads with MiXCR, one entry per CDR3 protein. The table records around 99,000 distinct CDR3 sequences, approximately 15% of them present only once. The sequencing input was blood. The receptor set was obtained from a woman aged 45-65 years with Graves' hyperthyroidism.

This clonotype was seen at least ten times. CDR3 amino acids: CASSVLSGSSYEQYF. In nucleotides, the CDR3 is TGTGCCAGCAGTGTACTTAGCGGGAGCTCCTACGAGCAGTACTTC. V gene TRBV6-1 combines with J gene TRBJ2-7, with 9 bases fitting TRBD2. Trimming cost V 4 bases and J 0 bases; bases outside gene matches: 4. CDR1 and CDR2 (germline): MNHNS, SASEGT. CDR3 length equals 15 residues.

This clonotype appeared a few times. This rearrangement joins TRBV7-9 to TRBJ1-1; TRBD1 matches at 8 bases. Germline CDR1 reads SEHNR; CDR2 reads FQNEAQ (reference sequence). V was pared by 4 bases and J by 11 bases, with 12 bases of the junction left unmatched. The CDR3 runs to 14 residues. The CDR3 loop reads CASSSSHQGASAFF. DNA of the CDR3: TGTGCCAGCAGCTCAAGTCACCAGGGGGCTTCTGCTTTCTTT.

This clonotype has a count of ten or more. The rearrangement joins TRBV3-1 to TRBJ1-2; TRBD1 might be the D (5 bases). The V gene's germline CDR1 is LGHDT and CDR2 YNNKEL (reference sequence). CDR3 length equals 15 residues. Trimming took 4 bases from V and 4 from J, leaving 16 bases between them. The CDR3 DNA follows: TGTGCCAGCAGCCCAGGGACGGAGCGGCGCTATGGCTACACCTTC. Amino acid sequence: CASSPGTERRYGYTF.

This clonotype appeared many times. The rearrangement joins TRBV7-9 to TRBJ1-2; tentative D call: TRBD1 (5 bases). The CDR3 extends over 14 amino acids. V lost 5 bases, J lost 4 bases, and 14 bases lay in between. CDR1 is SEHNR and CDR2 is FQNEAQ in the germline V gene (reference sequence). The CDR3 region is CASSTQGPRYGYTF. DNA of the CDR3: TGTGCCAGCAGCACCCAGGGACCCCGCTATGGCTACACCTTC.

This clonotype was recorded many times. The chain links TRBV20-1 to TRBJ2-5; no clear D gene. The CDR3 totals 11 residues. Germline lookup yields CDR1 DFQATT and CDR2 SNEGSKA (reference sequence). V was pared by 0 bases and J by 6 bases, with 5 bases between. The CDR3 nucleotides are TGCAGTGCTAGAGAGAGCCAGACCCAGTACTTC. This codes for CSARESQTQYF.

This clonotype was seen repeatedly, ten times or more. V is TRBV7-9 and J is TRBJ1-1; 8 bases map to TRBD1. This CDR3 contains 13 residues. Per germline, CDR1 SEHNR and CDR2 FQNEAQ (reference sequence). Trimming took 5 bases from V and 3 from J; bases not matched to a gene: 2. DNA for the CDR3: TGTGCCAGCAGCCTGACAGGGGACACTGAAGCTTTCTTT. This codes for CASSLTGDTEAFF.

This clonotype was observed a few times. The gene calls are TRBV4-1 and TRBJ1-1, with unresolved D. Trimming left V 4 bases short and J 4 bases short, with 10 bases between. The length of the CDR3 is 13 residues. CDR1 is MGHRA, CDR2 YSYEKL, per germline. The CDR3 nucleotides read TGCGCCAGCAGCCGACTGGGTGGCACTGAAGCTTTCTTT. It is translated as CASSRLGGTEAFF.

This rearrangement joins TRBV20-1 to TRBJ2-2; 16 nucleotides line up with TRBD2. Germline V gives CDR1 DFQATT, CDR2 SNEGSKA (reference sequence). V gave up 6 bases and J gave up 11 bases; unmatched junction bases: 18. This CDR3 is built from 18 residues. The CDR3 is CSAPGTGTSGRAGSELFF. The DNA for the CDR3 is TGCAGTGCCCCCGGGACCGGGACTAGCGGGAGGGCCGGATCTGAGCTGTTTTTT.

This clonotype came up many times. The V and J genes are TRBV14 and TRBJ1-1; D not resolved. The CDR3 has 14 amino acids. With 0 bases removed from V and 0 bases from J, the gap between germline ends came to 5 bases. Germline CDR1 SGHDN, CDR2 FVKESK. The CDR3: CASSQDLVNTEAFF. In DNA form, the CDR3 reads TGTGCCAGCAGCCAAGATCTTGTGAACACTGAAGCTTTCTTT. The full variable domain, its missing parts supplied by reference TRBV14 and TRBJ1-1, is EAGVTQFPSHSVIEKGQTVTLRCDPISGHDNLYWYRRVMGKEIKFLLHFVKESKQDESGMPNNRFLAERTGGTYSTLKVQPAELEDSGVYFCASSQDLVNTEAFFGQGTRLTVV.

The rearrangement links TRBV5-1 to TRBJ2-1; TRBD2 matches 10 bases. Germline V gene data show CDR1 as SGHRS and CDR2 as YFSETQ. This CDR3 spans 16 amino acids. V was clipped by 4 bases and J by 2 bases; unmatched bases: 6. CDR3 sequence: CASSPTLAGAYNEQFF. The CDR3 DNA follows: TGCGCCAGCAGCCCGACCCTAGCGGGAGCCTACAATGAGCAGTTCTTC.

This clonotype was seen many times. The chain uses TRBV2 and TRBJ1-6; D is uncertain. The CDR3 length is 15 residues. Germline values: CDR1 SNHLY, CDR2 FYNNEI. The V and J ends lost 6 bases and 7 bases respectively, with 16 bases between them. CDR3 in DNA: TGTGCCAGCAGGCAGGTGGATAGGGCCAATTCACCCCTCCACTTT. It encodes CASRQVDRANSPLHF.

There are many counts of this clonotype. The rearrangement links TRBV12-3 or TRBV12-4 to TRBJ1-1; D possibly corresponds to TRBD1 (6 bases). This CDR3 has 16 residues. Deletions cut 4 bases from V and 3 bases from J, with 18 bases between. Here the CDR3 reads CASSSLRGRRHTEAFF. Written as DNA, the CDR3 is TGTGCCAGCAGTTCACTCAGGGGTCGTCGTCACACTGAAGCTTTCTTT.

This clonotype was picked up many times. The chain uses TRBV20-1 and TRBJ1-5, with D unclear. Between the trimmed V and J ends, which lost 5 bases and 5 bases, there was a span of 19 bases. The CDR3 totals 15 residues. Germline CDR1 and CDR2: DFQATT and SNEGSKA (reference sequence). CDR3 DNA sequence: TGCAGTGCTCCGAGGCGGGTGGCGGTAGATCAGCCCCAGCATTTT. Its translation is CSAPRRVAVDQPQHF.

This clonotype has ten or more counts. The gene calls are TRBV7-3 and TRBJ2-1; 14 nucleotides line up with TRBD2. In germline, CDR1 is SGHTA, CDR2 FQGTGA. Unmatched junction bases numbered 5, after V lost 5 bases and J lost 8 bases. The CDR3 is made up of 15 amino acids. CDR3 nucleotides: TGTGCCAGCAGCCCCCAGGGACTAGCGGGAGATGAGCAGTTCTTC. It translates to CASSPQGLAGDEQFF.

This clonotype was recorded at least ten times. The chain is built from TRBV7-2 and TRBJ2-2, with TRBD2 matching over 8 bases. This CDR3 has 16 amino acids. Looked up from germline, CDR1 is SGHTA and CDR2 is FQGNSA. The V gene end was trimmed by 7 bases and the J gene end by 7 bases; junction bases not matched to a gene: 14. The CDR3 reads CASTHSGSLVVGELFF. CDR3 DNA: TGTGCCAGCACACACAGCGGGAGTCTGGTGGTCGGGGAGCTGTTTTTT.

This clonotype was seen at least ten times. This rearrangement joins TRBV12-3 or TRBV12-4 to TRBJ2-4; D could derive from TRBD1 or TRBD2 (6 bases each). The CDR3 runs to 14 residues. V lost 8 bases, J lost 0 bases, and 11 bases lay in between. The CDR3 bases are TGTGCCAGCGAAGGGGGGCTAGCCAAAAACATTCAGTACTTC. It encodes CASEGGLAKNIQYF.

This clonotype was seen ten or more times. The chain employs TRBV28 and TRBJ2-3; 8 nucleotides align to TRBD1. The CDR3 has 15 residues. Per the germline V gene, CDR1 is MDHEN and CDR2 is SYDVKM. Trimming at V came to 6 bases and at J to 1 base, leaving 6 bases not matched to a gene. The CDR3 protein is CASSPWTGRTDTQYF. The CDR3 DNA sequence: TGTGCCAGCAGCCCGTGGACAGGGCGCACAGATACGCAGTATTTT. Full variable domain (remainder filled in from reference TRBV28 and TRBJ2-3): DVKVTQSSRYLVKRTGEKVFLECVQDMDHENMFWYRQDPGLGLRLIYFSYDVKMKEKGDIPEGYSVSREKKERFSLILESASTNQTSMYLCASSPWTGRTDTQYFGPGTRLTVL.

The J gene is TRBJ2-1, the V gene TRBV20-1; TRBD2 agrees at 10 bases. The germline V gene encodes CDR1 DFQATT and CDR2 SNEGSKA (reference sequence). The trim removed 3 bases at V and 5 bases at J, leaving 16 bases unmatched. The CDR3 length is 18 residues. CDR3 residues: CSASSRAGSGRNNNEQFF. The CDR3 DNA is TGCAGTGCTAGTTCGCGCGCGGGTAGCGGGAGGAACAACAATGAGCAGTTCTTC.

This clonotype has a count of ten or more. The chain is built from TRBV28 and TRBJ2-7; 12 bases match TRBD2. The CDR3 is 15 amino acids. Germline V CDR1 and CDR2: MDHEN, SYDVKM. The trim removed 6 bases at V and 5 bases at J, leaving 8 bases unmatched. CDR3 in DNA: TGTGCCAGCAGCGAAGCTAGCGGGAGGGCCGACGAGCAGTACTTC. It is translated as CASSEASGRADEQYF.

This clonotype has a count of ten or more. This rearrangement joins TRBV10-3 to TRBJ2-5; perhaps TRBD1 as D (6 bases). The CDR3 totals 15 residues. Germline assignment: CDR1 ENHRY and CDR2 SYGVKD. Deletions cut 8 bases from V and 1 base from J, with 17 bases between. CDR3 region: CAIRASTGLQETQYF. In DNA form, the CDR3 reads TGTGCCATCCGGGCCTCCACAGGGCTCCAAGAGACCCAGTACTTC.

This clonotype was found many times. Because the CDR3 is missing its conserved closing phenylalanine or tryptophan, this is likely a read error. V gene TRBV20-1 combines with J gene TRBJ2-5; TRBD2 aligns across 7 bases. Germline V CDR1 and CDR2: DFQATT, SNEGSKA (reference sequence). Trimming took 3 bases from V and 10 from J; bases not matched to a gene: 8. The CDR3 is 12 amino acids. Here the CDR3 DNA reads TGCAGTGCTAGCCGGGAGGTGGGTTTCCAGTACGTC. Translated, it gives CSASREVGFQYV.

This clonotype was seen many times. In DNA, the CDR3 is TGTGCCATCAGTGAGCAGGGGGCTGAGAACACTGAAGCTTTCTTT. Translation gives CAISEQGAENTEAFF. The chain uses TRBV10-3 and TRBJ1-1, with 8 bases identical to TRBD1. The CDR3 totals 15 residues. V shed 2 bases and J 1 base; nucleotides not matched to a gene: 3. Germline V lookup: CDR1 ENHRY, CDR2 SYGVKD.

V and J are TRBV20-1 and TRBJ1-4; 9 bases map to TRBD1. Germline V gene sequence: CDR1 DFQATT, CDR2 SNEGSKA (reference sequence). V gave up 6 bases and J gave up 9 bases; unmatched junction bases: 5. The CDR3 contains 12 residues. CDR3 DNA sequence: TGCAGTGCCCCCGGGACAGGGAAAAAACTGTTTTTT. Protein product: CSAPGTGKKLFF.

The V call is TRBV11-2, the J call TRBJ2-7; 7 bases align to TRBD2. CDR1 SGHAT and CDR2 FQNNGV come from the germline V gene. V shed 5 bases and J 3 bases; nucleotides not matched to a gene: 10. The CDR3 is made up of 15 amino acids. The CDR3 coding sequence is TGTGCCAGCAGCCAGGTGGCGGGAGTATTCTACGAGCAGTACTTC. Residues: CASSQVAGVFYEQYF.

There are many counts of this clonotype. CDR3 loop: CASSSNKTPGRAHGYTF. CDR3 nucleotide sequence: TGTGCCAGCAGCTCCAACAAAACCCCTGGTAGGGCTCATGGCTACACCTTC. The V gene is TRBV7-9, the J gene TRBJ1-2; D unclear. CDR1 and CDR2 from the germline V gene are SEHNR and FQNEAQ (reference sequence). The CDR3 is made up of 17 amino acids. Trimming shortened V by 4 bases and J by 6 bases, and 24 bases separated the two germline ends. Looking up the rest from reference TRBV7-9 and TRBJ1-2 gives the full variable domain: DTGVSQNPRHKITKRGQNVTFRCDPISEHNRLYWYRQTLGQGPEFLTYFQNEAQLEKSRLLSDRFSAERPKGSFSTLEIQRTEQGDSAMYLCASSSNKTPGRAHGYTFGSGTRLTVV.